The sequence of this T cell receptor (beta chain) was determined in a study of CXCR3-negative and CXCR3-positive naive CD8 T cells. Notes on the study in general: Much lower diversity was found in memory CD8+ cells, while both naive subsets had comparably high diversity. Naive cells with CXCR3 showed TRB CDR3s that were more hydrophobic than those in CXCR3-negative naive cells. PBMCs showed partially decreased CXCR3 expression after cryopreservation, and most assays used fresh PBMCs.

This CDR3 contains 14 residues. Germline V lookup: CDR1 LGHNA, CDR2 YSLEER. CD45RO-CCR7+CD27+CD95- was the phenotype of naive CD8+ T cells. UMI-labeled 5' RACE TRB cDNA libraries were prepared from the cells. TCRdb re-called the 5' RACE reads; every CDR3 protein appears as one record, without DNA. The specimen's table records tens of thousands of distinct CDR3 sequences. Regarding this clonotype: Antigen specificity is unknown.

The gene calls are TRBV4-3 and TRBJ2-2. The receptor's source is a human donor in good health. Some clones in this sample may be carry-over from other donors' samples. Material: naive CXCR3- CD8+ T cells from blood. Subset denoted: CD45RO-CCR7+CD27+CD95- naive CD8+ T cells lacking CXCR3 (TNR3-). This chain's CDR3 is CASSQDGRTGELFF.